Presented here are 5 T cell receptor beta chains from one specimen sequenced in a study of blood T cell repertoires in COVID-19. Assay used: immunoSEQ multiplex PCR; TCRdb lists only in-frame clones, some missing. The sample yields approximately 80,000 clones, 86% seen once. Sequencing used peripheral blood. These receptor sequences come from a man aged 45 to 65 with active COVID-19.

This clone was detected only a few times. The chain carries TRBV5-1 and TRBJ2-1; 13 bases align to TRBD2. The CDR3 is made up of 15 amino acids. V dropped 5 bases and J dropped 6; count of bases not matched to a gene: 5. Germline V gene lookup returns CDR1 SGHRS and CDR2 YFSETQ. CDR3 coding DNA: TGCGCCAGCAGTCCAGGACTAGCGGGAGTCAATGAGCAGTTCTTC. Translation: CASSPGLAGVNEQFF.

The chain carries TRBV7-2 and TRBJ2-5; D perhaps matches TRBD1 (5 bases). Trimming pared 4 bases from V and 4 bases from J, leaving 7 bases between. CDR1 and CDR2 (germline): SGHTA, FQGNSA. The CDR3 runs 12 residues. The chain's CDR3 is CASSYRGETQYF. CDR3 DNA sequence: TGTGCCAGCAGCTATAGGGGAGAGACCCAGTACTTC.

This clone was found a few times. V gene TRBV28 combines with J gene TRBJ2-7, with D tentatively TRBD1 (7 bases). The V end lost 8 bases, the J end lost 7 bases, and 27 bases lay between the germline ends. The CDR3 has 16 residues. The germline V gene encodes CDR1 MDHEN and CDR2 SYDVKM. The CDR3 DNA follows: TGTGCCAGCCCTCCTCCACAGGGGTTGCCAGGGGGGGAGCAGTACTTC. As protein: CASPPPQGLPGGEQYF.

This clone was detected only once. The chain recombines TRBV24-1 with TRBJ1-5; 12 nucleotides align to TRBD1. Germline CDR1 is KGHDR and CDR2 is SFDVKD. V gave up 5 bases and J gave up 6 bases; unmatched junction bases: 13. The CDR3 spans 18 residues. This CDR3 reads CATSGLPPGTGGFQPQHF. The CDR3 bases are TGTGCCACCAGTGGCTTACCCCCCGGGACAGGGGGCTTTCAGCCCCAGCATTTT.

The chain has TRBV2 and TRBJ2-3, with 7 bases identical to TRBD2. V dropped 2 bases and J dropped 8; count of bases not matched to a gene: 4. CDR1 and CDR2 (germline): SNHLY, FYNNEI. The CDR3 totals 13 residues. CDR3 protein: CASSEWASGTQYF. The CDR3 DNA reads TGTGCCAGCAGTGAATGGGCTAGCGGTACGCAGTATTTT.